This T cell receptor (beta chain) was recovered during a study of post-analysis software for immune sequencing data. The wider study: There were relapsing-remitting, secondary progressive and progressive-relapsing multiple sclerosis among the disease courses included. General study results and limits: Among roughly 5 TRBV segments more frequent in patients than controls were TRBV5-6, TRBV5-1 and TRBV20-1.

On this clonotype: The antigen remains undetermined.

Unique-molecular-identifier-tagged TCR beta cDNA libraries were used. TCRdb reanalysed the PCR reads using MiXCR and keeps one entry per CDR3 protein. The sample yields approximately 730,000 distinct CDR3 sequences, around 45% seen once. V was clipped by 2 bases and J by 0 bases; unmatched bases: 10. Germline V gene sequence: CDR1 SNHLY, CDR2 FYNNEI. The CDR3 has 20 amino acids. This chain links TRBV2 with TRBJ2-1, with TRBD2 identical over 13 bases. Sample: blood. The clonotype originates from a girl aged 10 to 17 with multiple sclerosis. The CDR3 region has the DNA TGTGCCAGCAGTGAACCCGGGACTAGCGGGACCTCCATCTCCTACAATGAGCAGTTCTTC. It is translated as CASSEPGTSGTSISYNEQFF.